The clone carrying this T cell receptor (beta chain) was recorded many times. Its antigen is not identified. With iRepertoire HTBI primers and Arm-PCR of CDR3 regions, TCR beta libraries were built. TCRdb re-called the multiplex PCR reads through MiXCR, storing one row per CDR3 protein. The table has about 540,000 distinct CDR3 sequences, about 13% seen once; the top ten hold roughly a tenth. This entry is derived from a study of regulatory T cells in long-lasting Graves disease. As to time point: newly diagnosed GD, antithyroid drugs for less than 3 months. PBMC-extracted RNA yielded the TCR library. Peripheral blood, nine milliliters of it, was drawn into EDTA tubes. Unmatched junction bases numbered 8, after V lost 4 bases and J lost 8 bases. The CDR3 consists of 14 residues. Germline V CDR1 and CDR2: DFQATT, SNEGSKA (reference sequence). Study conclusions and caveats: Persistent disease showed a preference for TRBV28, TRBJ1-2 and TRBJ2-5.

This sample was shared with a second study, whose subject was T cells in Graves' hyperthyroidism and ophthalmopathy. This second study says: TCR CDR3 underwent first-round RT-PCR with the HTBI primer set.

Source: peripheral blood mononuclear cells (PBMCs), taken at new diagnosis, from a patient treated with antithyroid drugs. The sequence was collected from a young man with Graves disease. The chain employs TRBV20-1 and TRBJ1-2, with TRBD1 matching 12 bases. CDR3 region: CSATGTGGLQGYTF. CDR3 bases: TGCAGTGCTACCGGGACAGGGGGCCTTCAGGGCTACACCTTC.